A single sample is the source of the 6 T cell receptor beta chains below, sequenced in a study of T cell repertoires in cytomegalovirus infection. The antigens for these receptors are not known. TCRdb reprocessed the reads with MiXCR, giving one entry per CDR3 protein. The repertoire has approximately 910,000 distinct CDR3 sequences, approximately 33% of them found once; the top ten carry roughly 13%. Here the sequenced sample was cultured CD8+ T cells from PBMCs, taken from culture after CMV antigen stimulation. These receptor sequences come from a human donor in good health (CMV status not recorded). Some clones in this sample may be carry-over from other donors' samples.

The rearrangement uses TRBV12-3 or TRBV12-4 and TRBJ1-3, with 8 nucleotides matching TRBD1. V dropped 8 bases and J dropped 2; count of bases not matched to a gene: 2. This CDR3 has 13 residues. For the CDR3, the DNA is TGTGCCAGCCCCAGGGGGCCTGGAAACACCATATATTTT. Translating it yields CASPRGPGNTIYF.

The rearrangement uses TRBV14 and TRBJ2-1, with 10 nucleotides matching TRBD2. J lost 8 bases, V lost 0 bases, and 7 bases had no gene match. The germline V gene encodes CDR1 SGHDN and CDR2 FVKESK. The CDR3 extends over 16 amino acids. CDR3: CASSQDPSGGRDEQFF. CDR3 bases: TGTGCCAGCAGCCAAGATCCTAGCGGGGGACGGGATGAGCAGTTCTTC.

V and J are TRBV14 and TRBJ2-7; 9 bases agree with TRBD1. Trimming cost V 5 bases and J 4 bases; bases outside gene matches: 9. The CDR3 loop spans 15 amino acids. Germline V gene data show CDR1 as SGHDN and CDR2 as FVKESK. This CDR3 is CASSEPGQGRYEQYF. CDR3 in DNA: TGTGCCAGCAGCGAACCGGGACAGGGTCGTTACGAGCAGTACTTC.

The rearrangement joins TRBV3-1 to TRBJ2-5; D gene ambiguous. Germline V gene lookup returns CDR1 LGHDT and CDR2 YNNKEL (reference sequence). The CDR3 length is 13 residues. V shed 4 bases and J shed 9 bases, with 15 bases lying between them. The CDR3, as DNA: TGTGCCAGCAGCCCATCCTCTCCCACGGCCCAGTACTTC. Translated, it gives CASSPSSPTAQYF.

The sample holds many counts of this clonotype. In DNA form, the CDR3 reads TGTGCCAGCAGTTTAATTTTAGGGCCAGGGTCTGCCTATGGCTACACCTTC. Amino acid sequence: CASSLILGPGSAYGYTF. J is TRBJ1-2 and V is TRBV12-3 or TRBV12-4; D might be TRBD1 (5 bases). The CDR3 loop spans 17 amino acids. V was trimmed by 2 bases and J by 4 bases, leaving 20 bases between them.

In this sample, this clonotype turned up many times. This chain links TRBV11-2 with TRBJ2-1, with D uncertain. The CDR3 length is 16 residues. Germline CDR1 and CDR2: SGHAT and FQNNGV. With 4 bases removed from V and 0 bases from J, the gap between germline ends came to 13 bases. In nucleotides, the CDR3 is TGTGCCAGCAGCTCCTGGAGAGTTAGCTCCTACAATGAGCAGTTCTTC. Translation: CASSSWRVSSYNEQFF.